This TCR beta chain appears in the sequencing data of a study of T cells in Graves' hyperthyroidism and ophthalmopathy. Study conclusions and caveats: Using 13 V-J features, a model discriminated ophthalmopathy from stable hyperthyroidism.

The sample holds many counts of this clonotype. Its antigen is as yet unknown. Between the trimmed V and J ends, which lost 5 bases and 2 bases, there was a span of 19 bases. This CDR3 contains 17 residues. The germline CDR1 and CDR2 sequences are PRHDT and FYEKMQ (reference sequence). Authors of the study amplified TCR beta CDR3 regions from RNA transcripts. TCR CDR3 regions were first amplified by RT-PCR with HTBI primers. TCRdb used MiXCR to reprocess the multiplex PCR reads, holding one entry per CDR3 protein. The sample holds more than 500,000 distinct CDR3 sequences, 14% seen once. Investigators excluded patients with uncontrolled infection, other autoimmune disease, pregnancy or lactation. Each diagnosis was grounded in clinical symptoms, serum thyroxine and TRAb, thyroid ultrasound, and orbital computed tomography. Cells are PBMCs isolated from around 9.4 ml of fresh blood.

Sequenced sample: blood. This chain links TRBV13 with TRBJ2-1; perhaps TRBD2 as D (6 bases). The receptor was derived from a middle-aged woman with Graves' hyperthyroidism. CDR3 sequence: CASSASTGLLTYNEQFF. In DNA, the CDR3 is TGTGCCAGCAGCGCGTCGACGGGACTCCTCACCTACAATGAGCAGTTCTTC.